Shown below are 12 T cell receptor beta chains from a single sample sequenced in a study of tumor and adjacent non-tumor tissue in lung cancer. The template was RNA from unsorted bulk tissue. Three rounds of nested PCR, following a modified ARM-PCR protocol, produced the TCRbeta library. TCRdb reprocessed the multiplex PCR reads via MiXCR and lists one record per CDR3 protein. The sample lists 90,000 to 130,000 distinct CDR3 sequences; over 70% were seen once. Sequencing was performed on lung tumor tissue. The receptors shown here come from a man aged 65 to 85 with non-small cell lung cancer.

Notes on this clonotype: The junction shows a germline mismatch at one end, possibly a read error. CDR3 region: CASSQNRAFNQPQHF. CDR3 coding DNA: TGTGCCAGTAGCCAAAACAGGGCATTCAATCAGCCCCAGCATTTT. V is TRBV4-2 and J is TRBJ1-5; possibly TRBD1 for D (6 bases). CDR1 and CDR2 (germline): LGHNA, YNFKEQ. The CDR3 has 15 residues.

A word on this clonotype: Germline and junction disagree at one end, which may indicate a read error. V usage is TRBV9 and J usage is TRBJ2-5; TRBD2 aligns across 12 bases. The CDR3 covers 16 residues. CDR1 SGDLS and CDR2 YYNGEE come from the germline V gene. The DNA of the CDR3 is TGTGCCAGTAGCGCTAGCGGGAGGGAGACAGGGGAGACCCAGTACTTC. Amino acids: CASSASGRETGETQYF.

The V call is TRBV10-3, the J call TRBJ2-1; 8 bases fit TRBD2. The CDR3 is 16 amino acids. Germline CDR1 reads ENHRY; CDR2 reads SYGVKD. Losses at the gene ends were 8 bases for V and 2 bases for J; bases not matched to a gene: 11. For the CDR3, the DNA is TGTGCCATCCGTCTCATTTCCGGGAGGGCCTACAATGAGCAGTTCTTC. Residues: CAIRLISGRAYNEQFF.

Note on this clonotype: At one boundary the junction diverges from the germline segment, which might be a read error. The V call is TRBV6-5, the J call TRBJ1-2, with a tentative D call TRBD1 (6 bases). Germline loops: CDR1 MNHEY, CDR2 SVGAGI. This CDR3 has 12 residues. CDR3 sequence: CASNSTSGGPAF. The CDR3 DNA follows: TGTGCCAGCAATTCGACCTCCGGGGGCCCGGCCTTC.

CDR3 sequence (DNA): TGCAGCTTACTCCCATACGTGACAGCGGGGGGCACAGATACGCAGTATTTT. Its protein product is CSLLPYVTAGGTDTQYF. The chain uses TRBV29-1 and TRBJ2-3; TRBD2 agrees at 8 bases. This CDR3 contains 17 residues. Germline CDR1 reads SQVTM; CDR2 reads ANQGSEA. The ends lost 8 bases at V and 1 base at J; junction bases unmatched: 17.

A word on this clonotype: At one end, the junction sequence differs from germline, possibly due to a read error. The chain has TRBV6-2 or TRBV6-3 and TRBJ2-1, with TRBD2 matching over 8 bases. Looked up from germline, CDR1 is MNHEY and CDR2 is SVGEGT. CDR3 length: 15 residues. The CDR3: CVSSPGLGNSNEQFF. The CDR3 bases are TGTGTCAGCAGTCCGGGACTAGGTAATAGCAATGAGCAGTTCTTC.

J is TRBJ1-6 and V is TRBV20-1; a possible D gene is TRBD1 (5 bases). The CDR3 is 14 residues long. From germline, CDR1 is DFQATT and CDR2 SNEGSKA (reference sequence). The CDR3 protein is CIATLGQEDSPLHF. The CDR3 DNA reads as TGCATTGCCACGTTGGGGCAGGAGGATTCACCCCTCCACTTT.

The J gene is TRBJ1-2, the V gene TRBV6-5; perhaps TRBD1 as D (5 bases). In germline, CDR1 is MNHEY, CDR2 SVGAGI. The CDR3 spans 15 residues. The V end lost 5 bases, the J end lost 5 bases, and 18 bases lay between the germline ends. CDR3 region: CASSVTGMGPYGYTF. DNA for the CDR3: TGTGCCAGCAGTGTTACAGGAATGGGCCCTTATGGCTACACCTTC.

This sequence joins TRBV6-2 or TRBV6-3 and TRBJ1-5; maybe TRBD1 (5 bases). Gene TRBJ2-3 matches the end of the DNA better, so the J call may be wrong. This CDR3 has 14 amino acids. In germline, CDR1 is MNHEY, CDR2 SVGEGT. The CDR3 nucleotides are TGTGCCAGCGGTTTCCACAGGTTAGATCAGCCCCAGTATTTT. It codes for CASGFHRLDQPQYF.

Comments on this clonotype: A single base separates this from a much larger clone, so it may be a read error. This sequence joins TRBV20-1 and TRBJ1-1; D may be TRBD1 (5 bases). Germline V gives CDR1 DFQATT, CDR2 SNEGSKA (reference sequence). There are 13 residues in the CDR3. CDR3: CSAWDFLNNEAFF. The CDR3 nucleotides are TGCAGTGCTTGGGACTTCTTGAACAATGAAGCTTTCTTT.

Turning to this clonotype: A read error may produce the germline difference seen at one junction end. V gene TRBV6-2 or TRBV6-3 combines with J gene TRBJ2-1, with 7 positions matching TRBD2. This CDR3 has 15 residues. Germline assignment: CDR1 MNHEY and CDR2 SVGEGT. Here the CDR3 reads CACSPGEGLYNEQFF. CDR3 bases: TGTGCCTGCAGCCCTGGGGAGGGTCTCTACAATGAGCAGTTCTTC.

J is TRBJ2-3 and V is TRBV5-5; D is ambiguous. The germline gives CDR1 SGHKS, CDR2 YYEKEE (reference sequence). V was trimmed by 7 bases and J by 3 bases, leaving 15 bases between them. The CDR3 length is 14 residues. CDR3 DNA: TGTGCCAGCTGTCGCTCGGTTCCTACAGATACGCAGTATTTT. Its translation: CASCRSVPTDTQYF. The full variable domain, with the rest looked up from reference TRBV5-5 and TRBJ2-3, is DAGVTQSPTHLIKTRGQQVTLRCSPISGHKSVSWYQQVLGQGPQFIFQYYEKEERGRGNFPDRFSARQFPNYSSELNVNALLLGDSALYLCASCRSVPTDTQYFGPGTRLTVL.